The clone carrying this T cell receptor beta chain was seen more than once but under ten times. The source of the sample is a study of T cells in tuberculosis. Study in general: CD1B tetramers identified T cells specific for mycobacterial lipid GMM.

The germline gives CDR1 MNHNS, CDR2 SASEGT. The CDR3 runs 16 residues. V lost 0 bases and J lost 1; bases outside the gene matches: 3. The method was immunoSEQ multiplex PCR; TCRdb's version includes in-frame clones alone and lacks a portion of them. The sample lists some 30,000 clones, roughly 82% seen once, with 4% to 6.5% in the top ten. As for time point: new active TB diagnosis, blood taken before or within 7 days of starting treatment. Sequenced material: PBMCs, taken at tuberculosis diagnosis. The receptor was isolated from an adult with tuberculosis. This sequence joins TRBV6-1 and TRBJ2-4, with 7 bases fitting TRBD1. The CDR3 loop is CASSEALQGAKNIQYF. Written as DNA, the CDR3 is TGTGCCAGCAGTGAAGCTCTACAGGGGGCCAAAAACATTCAGTACTTC.